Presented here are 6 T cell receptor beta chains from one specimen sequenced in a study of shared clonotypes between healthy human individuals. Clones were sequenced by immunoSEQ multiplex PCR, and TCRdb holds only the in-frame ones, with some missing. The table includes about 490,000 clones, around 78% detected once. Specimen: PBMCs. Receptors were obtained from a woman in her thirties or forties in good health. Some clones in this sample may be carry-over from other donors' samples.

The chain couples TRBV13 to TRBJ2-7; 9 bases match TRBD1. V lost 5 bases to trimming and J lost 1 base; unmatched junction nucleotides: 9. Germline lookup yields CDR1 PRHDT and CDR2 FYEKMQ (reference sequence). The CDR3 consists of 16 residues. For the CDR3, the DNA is TGTGCCAGCAGCGAAACCGGGACAGGGAGTTCCTACGAGCAGTACTTC. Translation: CASSETGTGSSYEQYF.

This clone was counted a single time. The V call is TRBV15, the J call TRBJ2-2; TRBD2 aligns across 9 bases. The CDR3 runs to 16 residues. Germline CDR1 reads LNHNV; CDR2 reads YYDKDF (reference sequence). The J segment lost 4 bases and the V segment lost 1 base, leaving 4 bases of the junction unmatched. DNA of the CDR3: TGTGCCACCAGCAGAGGCGGGAGGGTGTTCACCGGGGAGCTGTTTTTT. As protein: CATSRGGRVFTGELFF.

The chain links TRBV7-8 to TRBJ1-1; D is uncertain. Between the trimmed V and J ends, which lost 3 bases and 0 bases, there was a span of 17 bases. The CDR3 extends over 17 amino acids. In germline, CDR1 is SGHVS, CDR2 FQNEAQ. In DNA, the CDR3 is TGTGCCAGCAGCTTGGATTTTGGCAGAGATGTGAACACTGAAGCTTTCTTT. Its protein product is CASSLDFGRDVNTEAFF.

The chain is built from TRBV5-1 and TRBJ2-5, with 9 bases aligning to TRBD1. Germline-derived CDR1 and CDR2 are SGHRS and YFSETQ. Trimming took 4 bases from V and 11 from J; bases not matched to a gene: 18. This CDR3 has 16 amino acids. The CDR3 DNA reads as TGCGCCAGCAGCATAGAGTCGGGACAGGGATCCTACGAACAGTACTTC. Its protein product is CASSIESGQGSYEQYF.

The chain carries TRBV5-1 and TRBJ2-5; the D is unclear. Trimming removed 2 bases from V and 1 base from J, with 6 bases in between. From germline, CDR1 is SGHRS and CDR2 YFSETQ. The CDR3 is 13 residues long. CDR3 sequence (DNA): TGCGCCAGCAGCTTTGGTAGCCAAGAGACCCAGTACTTC. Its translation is CASSFGSQETQYF. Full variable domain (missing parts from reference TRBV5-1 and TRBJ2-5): KAGVTQTPRYLIKTRGQQVTLSCSPISGHRSVSWYQQTPGQGLQFLFEYFSETQRNKGNFPGRFSGRQFSNSRSEMNVSTLELGDSALYLCASSFGSQETQYFGPGTRLLVL.

This CDR3 is CAWSLYVTGGYYEQYF. CDR3 in DNA: TGTGCCTGGAGTCTATATGTGACTGGCGGTTACTACGAGCAGTACTTC. The chain couples TRBV30 to TRBJ2-7; unclear D gene. Germline V gene data show CDR1 as GTSNPN and CDR2 as SVGIG (reference sequence). The CDR3 has 16 amino acids. The germline V and J ends were trimmed by 2 bases and 3 bases, with 20 bases remaining between them.